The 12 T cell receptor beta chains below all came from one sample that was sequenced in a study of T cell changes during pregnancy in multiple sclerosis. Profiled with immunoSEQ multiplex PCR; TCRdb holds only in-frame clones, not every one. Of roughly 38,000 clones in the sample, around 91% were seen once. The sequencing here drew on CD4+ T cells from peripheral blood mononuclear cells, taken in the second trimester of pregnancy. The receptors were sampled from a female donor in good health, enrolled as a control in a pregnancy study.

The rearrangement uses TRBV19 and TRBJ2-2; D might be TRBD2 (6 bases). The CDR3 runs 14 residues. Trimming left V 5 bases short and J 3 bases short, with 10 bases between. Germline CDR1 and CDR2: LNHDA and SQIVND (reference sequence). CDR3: CASSPGTYTGELFF. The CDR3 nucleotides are TGTGCCAGTAGTCCCGGGACTTACACCGGGGAGCTGTTTTTT.

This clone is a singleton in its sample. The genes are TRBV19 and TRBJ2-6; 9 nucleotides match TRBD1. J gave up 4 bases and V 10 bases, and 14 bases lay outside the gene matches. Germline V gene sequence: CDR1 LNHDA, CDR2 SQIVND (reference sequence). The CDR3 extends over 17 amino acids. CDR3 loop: CATYGGQGFSGANVLTF. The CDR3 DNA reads TGTGCCACCTACGGGGGACAGGGCTTTTCAGGGGCCAACGTCCTGACTTTC.

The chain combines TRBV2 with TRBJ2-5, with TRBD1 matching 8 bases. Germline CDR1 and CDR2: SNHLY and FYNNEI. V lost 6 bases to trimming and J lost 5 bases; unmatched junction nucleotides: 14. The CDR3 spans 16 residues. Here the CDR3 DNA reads TGTGCCAGCAGGGGGTGGACCGGGACAGGAGGCGAGACCCAGTACTTC. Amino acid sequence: CASRGWTGTGGETQYF.

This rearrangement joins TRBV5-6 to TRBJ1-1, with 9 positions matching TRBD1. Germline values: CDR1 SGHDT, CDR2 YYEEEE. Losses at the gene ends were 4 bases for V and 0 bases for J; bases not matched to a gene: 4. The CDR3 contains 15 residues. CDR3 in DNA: TGTGCCAGCAGCAACTACAGGGGGCTGAACACTGAAGCTTTCTTT. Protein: CASSNYRGLNTEAFF.

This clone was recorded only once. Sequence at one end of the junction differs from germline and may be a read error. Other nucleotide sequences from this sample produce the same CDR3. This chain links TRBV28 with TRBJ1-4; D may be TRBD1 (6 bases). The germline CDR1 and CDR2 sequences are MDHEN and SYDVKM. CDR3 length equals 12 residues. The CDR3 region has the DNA TGCGCCAGCAGTTACAGGGCTGAAAAACTGTTTTTT. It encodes CASSYRAEKLFF.

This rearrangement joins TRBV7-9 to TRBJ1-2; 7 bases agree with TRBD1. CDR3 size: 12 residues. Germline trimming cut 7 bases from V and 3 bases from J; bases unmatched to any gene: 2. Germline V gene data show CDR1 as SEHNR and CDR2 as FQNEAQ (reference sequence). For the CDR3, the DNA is TGTGCCAGCACCCAGGGGGACTATGGCTACACCTTC. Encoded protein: CASTQGDYGYTF.

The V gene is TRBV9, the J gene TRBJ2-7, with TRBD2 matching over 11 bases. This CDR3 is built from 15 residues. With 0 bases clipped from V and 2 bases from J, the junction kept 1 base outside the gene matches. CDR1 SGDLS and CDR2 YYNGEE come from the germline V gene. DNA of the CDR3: TGTGCCAGCAGCGTAGCTAGCGGGGGGCCCTACGAGCAGTACTTC. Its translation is CASSVASGGPYEQYF.

The CDR3 is CASSPRGTARRGYTF. In DNA form, the CDR3 reads TGTGCCAGCAGCCCGCGAGGGACAGCCCGACGTGGCTACACCTTC. The chain employs TRBV7-9 and TRBJ1-2; 7 nucleotides match TRBD1. V was pared by 5 bases and J by 7 bases, with 13 bases of the junction left unmatched. This CDR3 is built from 15 residues. From germline, CDR1 is SEHNR and CDR2 FQNEAQ (reference sequence). Combining the CDR3 with reference TRBV7-9 and TRBJ1-2 gives the whole variable domain DTGVSQNPRHKITKRGQNVTFRCDPISEHNRLYWYRQTLGQGPEFLTYFQNEAQLEKSRLLSDRFSAERPKGSFSTLEIQRTEQGDSAMYLCASSPRGTARRGYTFGSGTRLTVV.

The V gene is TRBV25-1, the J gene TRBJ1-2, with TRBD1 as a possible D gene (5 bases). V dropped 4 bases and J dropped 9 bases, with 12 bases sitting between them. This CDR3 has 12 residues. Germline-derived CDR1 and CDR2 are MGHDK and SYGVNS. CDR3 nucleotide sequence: TGTGCCAGCAGTGCCGACAGTCGGAGCTACACCTTC. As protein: CASSADSRSYTF.

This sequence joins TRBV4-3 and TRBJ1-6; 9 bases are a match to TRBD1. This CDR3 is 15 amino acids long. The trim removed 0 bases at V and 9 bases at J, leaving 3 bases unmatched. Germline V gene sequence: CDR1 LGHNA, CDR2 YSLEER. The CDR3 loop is CASSQDPDRGSPLHF. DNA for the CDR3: TGCGCCAGCAGCCAAGATCCGGACAGGGGTTCACCCCTCCACTTT.

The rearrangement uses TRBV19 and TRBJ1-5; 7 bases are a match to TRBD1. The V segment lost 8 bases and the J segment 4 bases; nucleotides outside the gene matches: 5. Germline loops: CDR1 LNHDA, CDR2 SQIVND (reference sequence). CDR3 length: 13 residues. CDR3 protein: CASREQGNQPQHF. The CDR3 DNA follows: TGTGCCAGTCGAGAACAGGGGAATCAGCCCCAGCATTTT.

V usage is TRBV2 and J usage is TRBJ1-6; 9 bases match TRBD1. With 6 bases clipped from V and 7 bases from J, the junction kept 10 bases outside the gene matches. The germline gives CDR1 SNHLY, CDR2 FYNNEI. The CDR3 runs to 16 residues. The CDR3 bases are TGTGCCAGCAGGGGACAGGGCGGCCAATCGAATTCACCCCTCCACTTT. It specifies CASRGQGGQSNSPLHF.